Following are 4 T cell receptor beta chains from one sample sequenced in a study of regulatory T cells in long-lasting Graves disease. To make TCR beta libraries, researchers used iRepertoire HTBI primers and Arm-PCR of CDR3 regions. A single record per CDR3 protein comes from TCRdb applying MiXCR to the multiplex PCR reads. The data show approximately 230,000 distinct CDR3 sequences, with 15% to 20% seen just once and approximately 20% held by the top ten. The sample's time point: newly diagnosed GD, antithyroid drugs for less than 3 months. Researchers made the TCR library from RNA that was extracted from PBMCs. The material sequenced was peripheral blood mononuclear cells (PBMCs), taken at new diagnosis, from a patient treated with antithyroid drugs. The origin of the receptors is a female donor with Graves disease.

This clonotype has at least ten counts. The CDR3 bases are TGTGCCAGCAGTTTGGAACCTAGTTTTGCCGTGTTTGGTGGCGGGAGGGCCGGTGCAGATACGCAGTATTTT. It yields the protein CASSLEPSFAVFGGGRAGADTQYF. This chain uses TRBV27 with TRBJ2-3; TRBD2 matches at 9 bases. V lost 3 bases to trimming and J lost 4 bases; unmatched junction nucleotides: 32. The CDR3 runs 24 residues. The V gene's germline CDR1 is MNHEY and CDR2 SMNVEV (reference sequence).

On this clonotype: At one end, the junction sequence differs from germline, possibly due to a read error. The chain joins TRBV9 to TRBJ2-5; 8 nucleotides align to TRBD1. Germline loops: CDR1 SGDLS, CDR2 YYNGEE. The CDR3 totals 13 residues. The CDR3 DNA follows: TGTGCCAGCAGCGGGACAGGGACCGGGACCCAGTGCTTC. Protein sequence: CASSGTGTGTQCF.

The chain uses TRBV3-1 and TRBJ2-6; possibly TRBD1 for D (5 bases). V lost 1 base, J lost 0 bases, and 7 bases lay in between. Germline V gene data show CDR1 as LGHDT and CDR2 as YNNKEL (reference sequence). The CDR3 sequence is 16 residues long. The CDR3 DNA reads as TGTGCCAGCAGCCAAGGACAGAGCTCTGGGGCCAACGTCCTGACTTTC. Translation gives CASSQGQSSGANVLTF. The whole variable domain, filled in from reference TRBV3-1 and TRBJ2-6, reads DTAVSQTPKYLVTQMGNDKSIKCEQNLGHDTMYWYKQDSKKFLKIMFSYNNKELIINETVPNRFSPKSPDKAHLNLHINSLELGDSAVYFCASSQGQSSGANVLTFGAGSRLTVL.

This clonotype was observed at least ten times. This sequence joins TRBV7-8 and TRBJ1-5, with 7 positions matching TRBD1. Germline CDR1 is SGHVS and CDR2 is FQNEAQ. V lost 5 bases to trimming and J lost 5 bases; unmatched junction nucleotides: 9. The CDR3 is 15 residues long. CDR3 residues: CASSPRGGGDQPQHF. The CDR3 region has the DNA TGTGCCAGCAGCCCCCGAGGGGGCGGCGATCAGCCCCAGCATTTT.